The 8 T cell receptor beta chains in this list originate from one sample, sequenced in a study of T cells after yellow fever vaccination. TCRdb reprocessed the 5' RACE reads with MiXCR, giving one entry per CDR3 protein. The data contain around 310,000 distinct CDR3 sequences, 8.7% of them singletons. The sample in question was PBMCs, obtained on the day of the first yellow fever vaccination. The receptor source for this set is a man in his late teens or twenties who received the YFV17D yellow fever vaccine.

There are many counts of this clonotype. The V and J genes are TRBV12-3 or TRBV12-4 and TRBJ1-4; TRBD1 might be the D (5 bases). The CDR3 runs 14 residues. V was trimmed by 6 bases and J by 11 bases, leaving 19 bases between them. The CDR3 loop is CASSLSGVRGKLFF. CDR3 bases: TGTGCCAGCAGCTTATCTGGCGTGAGGGGTAAACTGTTTTTT.

The chain employs TRBV4-2 and TRBJ2-3; 8 bases line up with TRBD2. There are 15 residues in the CDR3. Trimming cost V 6 bases and J 6 bases; bases outside gene matches: 11. Germline V CDR1 and CDR2: LGHNA, YNFKEQ. The DNA for the CDR3 is TGTGCCAGCAGGAAAAGCGGGGGACTATCTGATACGCAGTATTTT. This encodes CASRKSGGLSDTQYF.

This clonotype was seen many times. This chain uses TRBV7-9 with TRBJ1-1; D perhaps matches TRBD1 (5 bases). The CDR3 spans 13 residues. Germline lookup yields CDR1 SEHNR and CDR2 FQNEAQ (reference sequence). Trimming left V 3 bases short and J 6 bases short, with 11 bases between. The CDR3 is CASSFGGNAEAFF. CDR3 DNA: TGTGCCAGCAGCTTCGGGGGAAACGCTGAAGCTTTCTTT.

This clonotype was observed a few times. The V and J genes are TRBV23-1 and TRBJ2-3; TRBD1 is a possible D gene (6 bases). TRBV23-1 is annotated as an ORF whose role is uncertain. V was pared by 4 bases and J by 6 bases, with 14 bases between. The CDR3 spans 14 residues. The CDR3 is CASSPPGAGDTQYF. CDR3 DNA: TGCGCCAGCAGTCCTCCAGGGGCCGGGGATACGCAGTATTTT.

This clonotype was observed a few times. This chain links TRBV6-2 or TRBV6-3 with TRBJ2-3; 7 positions match TRBD2. CDR3 size: 14 residues. Germline trimming cut 11 bases from V and 6 bases from J; bases unmatched to any gene: 14. Germline V lookup: CDR1 MNHEY, CDR2 SVGEGT. CDR3 coding DNA: TGTGCCCCTGTAGTGAAGCGGGGCCAGGATACGCAGTATTTT. Its protein product is CAPVVKRGQDTQYF.

V and J are TRBV4-2 and TRBJ1-4, with D unclear. This CDR3 is 17 amino acids long. V gave up 5 bases and J gave up 3 bases, with 19 bases separating them. Germline values: CDR1 LGHNA, CDR2 YNFKEQ. CDR3 in amino acids: CASSSNVQGSPNEKLFF. The DNA of the CDR3 is TGTGCCAGCAGCTCTAACGTTCAAGGGTCACCTAATGAAAAACTGTTTTTT.

This clonotype was recorded many times. V usage is TRBV30 and J usage is TRBJ1-1, with 7 bases lining up with TRBD1. The CDR3 is 13 amino acids. The trim removed 2 bases at V and 10 bases at J, leaving 10 bases unmatched. Germline CDR1 reads GTSNPN; CDR2 reads SVGIG (reference sequence). The CDR3 sequence: CAWSTGTAWTAFF. CDR3 coding DNA: TGTGCCTGGAGTACCGGGACAGCCTGGACAGCTTTCTTT.

Of note for this clonotype: This could be a read error, since a much larger clone is one nucleotide away. The CDR3 region is CASGILGLQEETQYF. For the CDR3, the DNA is TGTGCCAGCGGTATCCTTGGACTGCAAGAAGAGACCCAGTACTTC. The chain has TRBV6-1 and TRBJ2-5, with D perhaps matching TRBD2 (5 bases). The CDR3 loop spans 15 amino acids. Trimming pared 8 bases from V and 3 bases from J, leaving 19 bases between. Germline V gene sequence: CDR1 MNHNS, CDR2 SASEGT.